The present entry profiles one TCR beta chain with its context. With no exception, relapse followed autologous stem cell transplantation in all patients, and brentuximab vedotin exposure varied. The sample comes from a study of PD-1 blockade in classical Hodgkin lymphoma. This table comes from immunoSEQ multiplex PCR, and its TCRdb copy is limited to in-frame clones, with some not included. In the table there are 20,000 or so clones, approximately 88% of which are singletons. Between the trimmed V and J ends, which lost 3 bases and 3 bases, there was a span of 11 bases. The CDR3 contains 15 residues. Germline V lookup: CDR1 LGHNA, CDR2 YNFKEQ.

The clonotype originates from a human donor with classical Hodgkin lymphoma. The starting material was peripheral blood mononuclear cells (PBMCs), obtained at baseline. The chain carries TRBV4-2 and TRBJ1-4; D not certain. CDR3 loop: CASSHRSVANEKLFF. For the CDR3, the DNA is TGTGCCAGCAGCCACCGGTCGGTGGCTAATGAAAAACTGTTTTTT.